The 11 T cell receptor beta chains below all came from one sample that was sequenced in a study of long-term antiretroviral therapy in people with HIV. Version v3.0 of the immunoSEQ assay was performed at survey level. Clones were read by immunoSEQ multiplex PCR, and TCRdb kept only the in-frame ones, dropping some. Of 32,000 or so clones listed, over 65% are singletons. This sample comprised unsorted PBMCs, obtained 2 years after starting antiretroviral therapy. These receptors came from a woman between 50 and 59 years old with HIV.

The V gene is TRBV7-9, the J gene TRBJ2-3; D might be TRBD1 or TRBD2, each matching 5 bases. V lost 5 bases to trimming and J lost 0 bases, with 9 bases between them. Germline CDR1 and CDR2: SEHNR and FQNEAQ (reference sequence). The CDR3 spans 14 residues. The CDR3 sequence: CASSRGVSTDTQYF. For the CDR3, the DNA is TGTGCCAGCAGCCGAGGGGTTAGCACAGATACGCAGTATTTT.

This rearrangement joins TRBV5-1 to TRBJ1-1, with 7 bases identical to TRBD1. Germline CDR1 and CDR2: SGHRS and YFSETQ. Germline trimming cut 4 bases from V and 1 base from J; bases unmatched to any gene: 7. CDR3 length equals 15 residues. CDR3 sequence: CASSPPDRANTEAFF. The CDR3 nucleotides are TGCGCCAGCAGCCCACCAGACAGGGCGAACACTGAAGCTTTCTTT.

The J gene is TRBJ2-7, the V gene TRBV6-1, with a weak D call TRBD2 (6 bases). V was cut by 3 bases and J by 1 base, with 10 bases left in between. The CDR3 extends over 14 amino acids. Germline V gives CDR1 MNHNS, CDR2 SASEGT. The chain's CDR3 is CASSDGGLSYEQYF. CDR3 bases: TGTGCCAGCAGTGACGGGGGACTTTCCTACGAGCAGTACTTC.

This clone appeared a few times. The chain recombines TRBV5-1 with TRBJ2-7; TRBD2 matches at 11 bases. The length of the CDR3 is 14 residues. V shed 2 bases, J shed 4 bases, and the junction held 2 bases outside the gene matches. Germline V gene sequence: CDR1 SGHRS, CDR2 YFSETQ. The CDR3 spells CASSFSGGGYEQYF. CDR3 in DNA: TGCGCCAGCAGCTTTAGCGGGGGGGGATACGAGCAGTACTTC.

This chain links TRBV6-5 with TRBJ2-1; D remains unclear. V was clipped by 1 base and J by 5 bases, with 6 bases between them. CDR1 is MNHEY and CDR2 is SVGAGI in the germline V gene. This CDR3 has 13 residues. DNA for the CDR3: TGTGCCAGCAGTTACTTGTCAGACAATGAGCAGTTCTTC. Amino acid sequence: CASSYLSDNEQFF.

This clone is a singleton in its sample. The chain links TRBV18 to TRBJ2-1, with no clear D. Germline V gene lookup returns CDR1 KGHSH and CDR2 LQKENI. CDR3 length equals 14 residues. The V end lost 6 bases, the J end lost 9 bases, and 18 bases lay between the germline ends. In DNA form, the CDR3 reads TGTGCCAGCTCCGCACGTGGTCCCCTCGGTGAGCAGTTCTTC. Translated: CASSARGPLGEQFF.

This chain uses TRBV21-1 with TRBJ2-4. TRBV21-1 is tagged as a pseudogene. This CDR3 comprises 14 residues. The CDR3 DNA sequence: TGTGCCAGCAGCAAAGCCGCCCACAAAAACATTCAGTACTTC. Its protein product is CASSKAAHKNIQYF.

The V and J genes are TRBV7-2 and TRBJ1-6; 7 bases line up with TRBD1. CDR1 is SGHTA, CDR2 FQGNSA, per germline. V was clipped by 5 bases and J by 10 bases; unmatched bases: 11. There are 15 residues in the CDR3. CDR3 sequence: CASSQGVRGGSPLHF. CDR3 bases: TGTGCCAGCAGCCAGGGGGTCAGGGGGGGATCACCCCTCCACTTT.

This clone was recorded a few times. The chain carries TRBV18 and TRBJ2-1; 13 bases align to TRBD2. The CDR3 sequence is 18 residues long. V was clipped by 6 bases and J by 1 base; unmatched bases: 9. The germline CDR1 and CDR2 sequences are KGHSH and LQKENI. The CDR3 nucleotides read TGTGCCAGCTCCCCGGGACTAGCGGGGTGGAGGTCCTACAATGAGCAGTTCTTC. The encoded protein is CASSPGLAGWRSYNEQFF.

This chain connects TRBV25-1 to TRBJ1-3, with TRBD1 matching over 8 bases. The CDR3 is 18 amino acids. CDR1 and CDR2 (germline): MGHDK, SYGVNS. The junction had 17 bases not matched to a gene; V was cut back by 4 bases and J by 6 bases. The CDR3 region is CASSVNRGAGGMENTIYF. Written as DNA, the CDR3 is TGTGCCAGCAGTGTAAATAGAGGGGCAGGGGGCATGGAAAACACCATATATTTT.

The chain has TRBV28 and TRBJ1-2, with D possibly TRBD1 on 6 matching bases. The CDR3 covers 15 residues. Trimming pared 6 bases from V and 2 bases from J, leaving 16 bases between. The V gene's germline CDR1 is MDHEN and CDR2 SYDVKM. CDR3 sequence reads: CASRVTGGRNYGYTF. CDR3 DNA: TGTGCCAGCAGAGTTACTGGGGGGCGCAACTATGGCTACACCTTC.